Detailed here is one T cell receptor beta chain. Distinct nucleotide sequences in the sample also encode this CDR3. The data were taken from a study of cytomegalovirus exposure and HLA in healthy donors. CDR3 length: 14 amino acids. Germline loops: CDR1 SGDLS, CDR2 YYNGEE. The J segment lost 3 bases and the V segment lost 0 bases, leaving 0 bases of the junction unmatched. In nominal health when sampled, donors likely had unrecorded immune exposures nonetheless. Vbeta (60) and Jbeta (13) primers were used in the PCR. Profiled with immunoSEQ multiplex PCR; TCRdb holds only in-frame clones, not every one. Its table records roughly 200,000 clones.

The sequencing input was PBMCs. The source is a young man in good health and CMV-seronegative. The chain carries TRBV9 and TRBJ2-7; 10 positions agree with TRBD2. The CDR3 region has the DNA TGTGCCAGCAGCGTAGGGACTAGCGGCTACGAGCAGTACTTC. It encodes CASSVGTSGYEQYF.